The sequence of this TCR beta chain was determined in a study of blood T cell repertoires in COVID-19. This CDR3 has 12 residues. Trimming stripped 0 bases from V and 6 bases from J, with 6 bases between. As processed by the authors: Counts of nucleated cells, estimated from reference gene primer amplification, were obtained. TCRdb keeps only in-frame clones here, not all; method: immunoSEQ multiplex PCR. V, J and clone size are those of that table, while D and trimming were read from the DNA. The repertoire holds 130,000 to 150,000 clones, with roughly 89% as singletons. Sample: peripheral blood. V gene TRBV12-3 or TRBV12-4 combines with J gene TRBJ2-7; the D is unclear. This sequence was found in a woman between 40 and 55 years old with acute or convalescent COVID-19. CDR3 residues: CASSLAPGEQYF. CDR3 coding DNA: TGTGCCAGCAGTTTAGCCCCCGGCGAGCAGTACTTC.